This T cell receptor (beta chain) was obtained from a study of beta chain features in type 1 diabetes. This clone showed up just a few times. Expressed TCRB transcripts were sequenced, since all the RNA that had been isolated was reverse transcribed. Sequenced by immunoSEQ multiplex PCR; TCRdb stores in-frame clones only, minus some. The sample contains some 300,000 clones, under 8.5% of which appear only once. The CDR3 has 15 residues. V dropped 3 bases and J dropped 9 bases, with 17 bases sitting between them. Germline CDR1 and CDR2: MGHDK and SYGVNS. The sample consisted of central memory CD4+ T cells from blood. This clonotype was obtained from a woman aged 18-30 years in good health. V is TRBV25-1 and J is TRBJ1-4; TRBD1 is a possible D gene (6 bases). CDR3 DNA sequence: TGTGCCAGCAGTGATTCTACAGGGCTGGAGAAAAAACTGTTTTTT. It specifies CASSDSTGLEKKLFF.